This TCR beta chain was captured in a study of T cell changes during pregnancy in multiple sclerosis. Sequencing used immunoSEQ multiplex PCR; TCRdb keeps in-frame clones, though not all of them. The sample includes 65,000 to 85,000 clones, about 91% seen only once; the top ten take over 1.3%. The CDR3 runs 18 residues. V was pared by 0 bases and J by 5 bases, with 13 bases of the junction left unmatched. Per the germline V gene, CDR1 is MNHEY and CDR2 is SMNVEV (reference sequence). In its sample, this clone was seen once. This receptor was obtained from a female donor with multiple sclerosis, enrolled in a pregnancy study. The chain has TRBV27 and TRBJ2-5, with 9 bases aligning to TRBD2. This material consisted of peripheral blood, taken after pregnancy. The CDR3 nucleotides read TGTGCCAGCAGTTTATCTAAAAGAAGGACTAGCGACAGGGAGACCCAGTACTTC. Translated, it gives CASSLSKRRTSDRETQYF.